This T cell receptor beta chain was captured in a study of regulatory T cells in long-lasting Graves disease (dated by TCRdb to the early 2020s). Looking at the study overall: To count as having persistent Graves' disease, a patient had to have received antithyroid drug treatment for over 5 years with TSH receptor autoantibodies remaining persistently positive. Persistent Graves' disease patients were compared with newly diagnosed Graves' disease patients by peripheral blood TCR sequencing and RNA sequencing. The study was registered as a clinical trial and conducted in China. A total of roughly 33 samples were covered by TCR sequencing, comprising 13 persistent and around 20 newly diagnosed Graves' disease patients. Persistent Graves' disease patients in the clinical cohort had taken antithyroid drugs for about 10.3 years on average. What the authors observed across the whole study: Sequencing and analysis were restricted to the TCR beta chain. More public clonotypes were shared among persistent patients (fewer than 3,000) than among newly diagnosed patients (966). Compared with newly diagnosed patients, persistent Graves' disease patients had lower TCR Shannon entropy and fewer highly expanded clones, which suggests clonal expansion. TRBV28, TRBJ1-2 and TRBJ2-5 were preferentially used in persistent disease, while TRBV20-1 and TRBJ2-1 were favored in newly diagnosed disease. Only peripheral blood was studied, because thyroid tissue, the primary lesion, was inaccessible. As a limitation, the authors acknowledged that the small sample size may reduce accuracy.

From a lookup of the germline V gene (reference sequence), CDR1 and CDR2 are MNHEY and SMNVEV. Trimming takes 7 bases from V and 8 bases from J, and the germline ends sit 11 bases apart. The length of the CDR3 is 11 amino acids, counting both ends. The only DNA kept is the CDR3, 33 bases in frame from the first base. This specimen's time point label, per the study, means: persistent/refractory GD, antithyroid drugs over 5 years with positive TRAb. For both TCR sequencing and RNA sequencing, RNA was extracted from PBMCs in TRIzol. The diagnosis of Graves' disease followed American Thyroid Association guidelines. Recruitment of patients was carried out at an endocrinology department in Xi'an, China. Each patient gave about 10 milliliters of peripheral blood, collected in an EDTA anticoagulant tube. PBMCs were isolated by Ficoll Paque Plus density gradient separation without further T cell sorting. An Agilent 2100 Bioanalyzer and agarose gel were used to check RNA quality, and a NanoDrop 2000 was used to measure RNA concentration.

Comments on this clonotype: The antigen it binds to is not known. The missing conserved phenylalanine or tryptophan at the end of this CDR3 makes a read error likely.

Library prep was done by multiplex PCR. Sequencing took place on an Illumina HiSeq 4000. To build TCR beta libraries, CDR3 regions were amplified by Arm-PCR using iRepertoire HTBI primers. PCR products were gel purified before sequencing. In the authors' own workflow: Gene usage analysis of CDR3 amino acid clonotypes relied on the 62 TRBV and 13 to 15 TRBJ segments identified across samples. COPE and FqMerger were used to merge filtered high-quality paired reads into contigs. BLAST was used to align contigs to IMGT TRBV, TRBD and TRBJ reference genes, and CDR3 was defined according to IMGT. Highly expanded clones were defined as clonotypes with a frequency above 0.1%. Repertoire diversity was measured by Shannon entropy, and V-J evenness by the Gini coefficient. Clonotypes shared by more than one individual were considered public. The public reads were run again by TCRdb, first through fastp at Q25 and then through MiXCR, and only productive beta chains were kept. For every CDR3 protein sequence, its rows merge into one entry that carries the most common genes and DNA. In this record, the V and J calls reflect TCRdb's handling and not the investigators' own analysis. Recorded for this sample are 400,000 to 450,000 distinct CDR3 sequences; about a quarter of them occurred a single time. The ten largest account for over 25% of the sample.

The rearrangement joined TRBV27 to TRBJ1-2, with the D gene not confidently named. This sequence originates from a female donor with Graves disease. The source was peripheral blood mononuclear cells (PBMCs), collected when the disease was refractory, from a patient treated with antithyroid drugs. The DNA is as follows: TGTGCCAGCAAGGCGAACCGGGGCTACACCCTC. Its protein product is CASKANRGYTL.